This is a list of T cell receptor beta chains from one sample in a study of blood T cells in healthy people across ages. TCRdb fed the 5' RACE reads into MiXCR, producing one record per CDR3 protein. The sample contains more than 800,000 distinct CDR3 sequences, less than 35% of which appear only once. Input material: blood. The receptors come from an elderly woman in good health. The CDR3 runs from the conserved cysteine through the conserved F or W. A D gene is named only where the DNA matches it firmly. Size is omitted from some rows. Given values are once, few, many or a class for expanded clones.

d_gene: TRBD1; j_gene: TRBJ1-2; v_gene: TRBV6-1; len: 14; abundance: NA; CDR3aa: CASMSGQGADGYTF; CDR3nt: TGTGCCAGCATGTCCGGACAGGGGGCGGATGGCTACACCTTC
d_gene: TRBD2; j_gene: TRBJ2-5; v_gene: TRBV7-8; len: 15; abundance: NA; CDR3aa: CASSPEYSGRETQYF; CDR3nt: TGTGCCAGCAGCCCCGAATATAGCGGGAGGGAGACCCAGTACTTC
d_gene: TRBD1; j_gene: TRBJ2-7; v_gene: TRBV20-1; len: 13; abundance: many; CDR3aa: CSARPTGGNGQYF; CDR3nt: TGCAGTGCTAGACCAACAGGGGGCAATGGGCAGTACTTC
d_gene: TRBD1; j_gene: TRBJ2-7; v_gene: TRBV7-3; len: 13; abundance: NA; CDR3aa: CASSSDRMGEQYF; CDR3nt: TGTGCCAGCAGTTCGGACAGGATGGGCGAGCAGTACTTC
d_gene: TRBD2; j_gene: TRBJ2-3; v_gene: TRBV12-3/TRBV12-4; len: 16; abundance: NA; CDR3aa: CASSLFSGGGRHTQYF; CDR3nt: TGTGCCAGCAGTTTATTCAGCGGGGGGGGTAGACATACGCAGTATTTT
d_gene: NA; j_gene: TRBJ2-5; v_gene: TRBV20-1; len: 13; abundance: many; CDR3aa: CSARVPIQETQYF; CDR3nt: TGCAGTGCTAGGGTCCCAATTCAAGAGACCCAGTACTTC
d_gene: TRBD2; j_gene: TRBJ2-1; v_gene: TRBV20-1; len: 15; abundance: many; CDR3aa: CSASIAGGRGSEQFF; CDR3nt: TGCAGTGCTAGTATAGCGGGGGGGCGCGGTTCTGAGCAGTTCTTC
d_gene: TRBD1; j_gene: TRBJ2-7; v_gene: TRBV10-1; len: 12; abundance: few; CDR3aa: CAGRQGRYEQYF; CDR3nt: TGCGCCGGTAGACAGGGAAGGTACGAGCAGTACTTC
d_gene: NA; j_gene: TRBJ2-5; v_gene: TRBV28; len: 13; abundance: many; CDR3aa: CASTRGGRETQYF; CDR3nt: TGTGCCAGCACAAGGGGTGGGAGAGAGACCCAGTACTTC
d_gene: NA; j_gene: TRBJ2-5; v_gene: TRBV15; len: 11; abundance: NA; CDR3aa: CATRERETQYF; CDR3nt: TGTGCCACGAGAGAGAGGGAGACCCAGTACTTC
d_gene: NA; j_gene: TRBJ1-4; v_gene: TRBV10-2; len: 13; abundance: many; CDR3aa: CASSGQVNEKLFF; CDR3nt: TGCGCCAGCAGTGGGCAAGTTAATGAAAAACTGTTTTTT
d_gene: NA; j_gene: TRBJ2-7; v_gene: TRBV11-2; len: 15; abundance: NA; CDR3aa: CASSRGTASSYEQYF; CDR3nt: TGTGCCAGCAGCAGAGGGACTGCGAGCTCCTACGAGCAGTACTTC
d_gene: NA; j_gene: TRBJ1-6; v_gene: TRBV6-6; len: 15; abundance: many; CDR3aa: CASSYDGGPNSPLHF; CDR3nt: TGTGCCAGCAGTTACGATGGAGGTCCTAATTCACCCCTCCACTTT
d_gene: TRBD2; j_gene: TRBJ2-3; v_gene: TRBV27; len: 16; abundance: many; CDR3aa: CASSLSSLAGGPMQYF; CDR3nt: TGTGCCAGCAGTTTATCATCCCTAGCGGGGGGGCCGATGCAGTATTTT
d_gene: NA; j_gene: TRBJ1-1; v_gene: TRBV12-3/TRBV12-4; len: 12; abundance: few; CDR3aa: CASSQGGAQAFF; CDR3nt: TGTGCCAGCAGTCAAGGGGGGGCCCAAGCTTTCTTT
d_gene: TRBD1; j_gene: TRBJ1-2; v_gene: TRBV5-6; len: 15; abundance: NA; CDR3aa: CASSSPGTGEDGYTF; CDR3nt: TGTGCCAGCAGCTCCCCTGGGACAGGGGAGGACGGCTACACCTTC
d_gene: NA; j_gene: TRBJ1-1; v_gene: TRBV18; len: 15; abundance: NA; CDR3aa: CASSPRLGGDTEAFF; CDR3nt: TGTGCCAGCTCACCACGCCTTGGAGGGGACACTGAAGCTTTCTTT
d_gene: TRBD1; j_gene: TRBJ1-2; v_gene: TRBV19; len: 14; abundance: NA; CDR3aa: CASKRDRACYGYTF; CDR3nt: TGTGCCAGCAAACGGGACAGGGCATGCTATGGCTACACCTTC
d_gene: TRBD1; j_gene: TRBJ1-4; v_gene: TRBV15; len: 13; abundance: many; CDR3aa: CATSREGQEKLFF; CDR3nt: TGTGCCACCAGCAGAGAGGGACAGGAAAAACTGTTTTTT
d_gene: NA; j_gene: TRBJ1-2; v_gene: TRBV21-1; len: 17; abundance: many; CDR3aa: CASNRTRGQGINYGYTF; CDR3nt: TGTGCCAGCAACCGTACCCGGGGACAGGGCATTAACTATGGCTACACCTTC
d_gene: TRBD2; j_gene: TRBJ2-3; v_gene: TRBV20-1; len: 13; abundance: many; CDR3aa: CSVPGLAADTQYF; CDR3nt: TGCAGTGTGCCGGGACTAGCGGCAGATACGCAGTATTTT
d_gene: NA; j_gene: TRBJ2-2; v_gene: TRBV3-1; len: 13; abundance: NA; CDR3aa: CASSQKGTGELFF; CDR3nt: TGTGCCAGCAGCCAAAAGGGTACCGGGGAGCTGTTTTTT